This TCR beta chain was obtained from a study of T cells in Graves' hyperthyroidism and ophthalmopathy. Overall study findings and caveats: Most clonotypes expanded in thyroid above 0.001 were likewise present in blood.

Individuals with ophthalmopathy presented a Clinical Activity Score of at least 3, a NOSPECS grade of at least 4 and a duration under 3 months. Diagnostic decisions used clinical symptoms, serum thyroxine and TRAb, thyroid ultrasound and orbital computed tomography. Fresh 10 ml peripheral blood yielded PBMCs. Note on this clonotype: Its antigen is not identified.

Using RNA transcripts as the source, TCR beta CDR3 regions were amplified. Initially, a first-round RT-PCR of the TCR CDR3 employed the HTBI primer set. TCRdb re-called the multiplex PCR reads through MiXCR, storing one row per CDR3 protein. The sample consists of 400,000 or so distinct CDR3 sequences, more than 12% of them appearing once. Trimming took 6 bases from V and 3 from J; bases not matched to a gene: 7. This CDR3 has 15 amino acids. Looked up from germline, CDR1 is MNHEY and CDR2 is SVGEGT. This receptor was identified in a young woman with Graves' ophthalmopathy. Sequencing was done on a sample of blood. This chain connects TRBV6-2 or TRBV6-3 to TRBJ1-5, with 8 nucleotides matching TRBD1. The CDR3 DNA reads TGTGCCAGCAGGCCACAGGGGGACTTCAATCAGCCCCAGCATTTT. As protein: CASRPQGDFNQPQHF.